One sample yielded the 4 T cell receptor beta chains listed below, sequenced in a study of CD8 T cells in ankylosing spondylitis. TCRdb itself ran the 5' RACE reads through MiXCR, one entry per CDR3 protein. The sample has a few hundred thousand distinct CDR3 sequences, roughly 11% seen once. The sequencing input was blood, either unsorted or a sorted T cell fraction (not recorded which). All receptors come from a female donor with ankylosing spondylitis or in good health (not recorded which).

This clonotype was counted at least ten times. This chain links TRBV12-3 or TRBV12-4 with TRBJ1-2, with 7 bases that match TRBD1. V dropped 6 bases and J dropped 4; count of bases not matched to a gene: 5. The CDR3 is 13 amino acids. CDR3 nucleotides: TGTGCCAGCAGCCCACAGGGGCCCTATGGCTACACCTTC. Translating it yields CASSPQGPYGYTF.

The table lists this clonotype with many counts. The CDR3 region is CASITKTNRQGGGGYTF. CDR3 sequence (DNA): TGTGCCAGCATCACTAAAACCAACCGGCAGGGAGGAGGAGGCTACACCTTC. V is TRBV7-9 and J is TRBJ1-2; TRBD1 might be the D (5 bases). The CDR3 contains 17 residues. Germline V CDR1 and CDR2: SEHNR, FQNEAQ (reference sequence). V lost 7 bases to trimming and J lost 8 bases, with 29 bases between them.

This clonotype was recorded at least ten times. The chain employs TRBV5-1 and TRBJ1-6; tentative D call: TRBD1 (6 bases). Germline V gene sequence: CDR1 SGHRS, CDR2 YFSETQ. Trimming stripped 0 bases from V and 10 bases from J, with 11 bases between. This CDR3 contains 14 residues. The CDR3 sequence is CASSLDRVGSPLHF. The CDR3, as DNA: TGCGCCAGCAGCTTGGACAGGGTTGGCTCACCCCTCCACTTT.

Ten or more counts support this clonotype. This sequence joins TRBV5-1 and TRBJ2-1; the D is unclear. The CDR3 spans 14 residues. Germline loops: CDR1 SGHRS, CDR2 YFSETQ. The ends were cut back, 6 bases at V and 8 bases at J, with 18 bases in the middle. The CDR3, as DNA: TGCGCCAGCATTCTTGTGCCAGAGGTGCATGAGCAGTTCTTC. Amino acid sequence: CASILVPEVHEQFF.